The TCR beta chain under discussion was sequenced for a study of blood T cells in healthy people across ages (dated by TCRdb to 2013 to 2016). Context from the whole study: In model experiments, template switching captured about one uniquely barcoded TCR beta cDNA molecule for every two T cells. The study measured age-related changes in TCR beta repertoire diversity using deep sequencing normalized with unique cDNA molecular identifiers. Four age groups were formed from the donors: young (average approximately 16 years), middle-aged (approximately 41), aged (62) and long-lived (roughly 81). To avoid experimental bias, donors of different ages were distributed randomly across sequencing lanes. Using the same blood draw, the study looked at two additional independent replicas of 1 million unique cDNA reads for two donors, one aged 18 to 30 and the other aged 80 or older.

Library preparation used 5' RACE. The instrument given in TCRdb is Illumina HiSeq 2500. A second PCR of about 6 to 12 cycles was performed with a sample-barcoded 5' primer and a J-beta primer mix. A template-switch 5' adaptor carrying 12 random nucleotides introduced a unique molecular identifier onto each TCR beta cDNA molecule. At least 2.5 million CDR3-containing paired-end reads were obtained from each sample. First-strand cDNA was synthesized from all RNA with the Mint cDNA synthesis kit, primed by a TRBC-specific oligonucleotide. After uracil-DNA glycosylase treatment, a first 18-cycle PCR used universal primers M1SS and BC2_uni_R on all cDNA. The paper's processing steps were these. Each sample was normalized by randomly selecting 1 million high-quality reads, each carrying a distinct molecular identifier. Instead of being binned into consensus sequences, reads that shared molecular identifiers were thrown out. MiTCR, set to a Q25 quality threshold and the strictest error-elimination algorithm, was used for CDR3 identification, clonotype clustering and error correction. A nonparametric unseen species model with Euler transformation was used to estimate a lower bound on total TCR beta diversity. In-frame beta chains were kept once TCRdb had trimmed the public reads at Q25 with fastp and called clones with MiXCR. Duplicate CDR3 protein sequences are folded into a single record with the most common DNA and genes. TCRdb, not the authors, supplied the V and J calls. Counted in this sample were 600,000 to 650,000 distinct CDR3 sequences; about 53% of them appeared once. The ten largest clones take up roughly 34% of the sample.

Systemically healthy Caucasian individuals from Russia, some 36 in total and aged about 6 to 100 years, were included as donors. Approximately 10 milliliters of peripheral blood were collected from each donor into EDTA-treated Vacutainer tubes. Ficoll-Paque density-gradient centrifugation was used to isolate PBMCs, with at least 6 million per sample. Trizol reagent was used to extract total RNA from PBMCs, with at least 5.5 micrograms per sample. For every donor, an aliquot of PBMCs went through flow cytometry to measure the percentages of naive CD45RAhigh/CD27high T cells. V is cut by 3 bases and J by 2 bases, and the space between the germline ends is 14 bases. From the cysteine up to the phenylalanine, the CDR3 has a length of 14 residues. Only CDR3 DNA remains: 42 bases, in frame from the first base. CDR1 and CDR2 are read off the germline V gene (reference sequence) as DFQATT and SNEGSKA. This clonotype came up a few times. This clone's antigen is unknown. The sample holds no much larger clone one base away, and base qualities are not on file.

What the authors observed across the whole study: Because donor CMV infection status was unknown, age-related changes in expanded clonotypes were potentially confounded. Estimates of total diversity based on one million sequenced T cells were regarded as lower bounds and as underestimates. Observed TCR beta diversity correlated strongly with the percentage of naive T cells measured by flow cytometry. Compared with the aged group, the long-lived group had more naive CD4+ T cells, fewer expanded clones and increased TCR diversity, suggesting age selection. Observed TCR beta diversity per million T cells fell roughly linearly with age, and a significant reduction was already apparent by age roughly 40. Conclusive comparison of naive and antigen-experienced compartments was prevented by the profiling of bulk unsorted PBMCs.

The rearranged chain carries TRBV20-1 and TRBJ2-7, with the identity of the D gene unclear. The sequenced material came from blood. This receptor was obtained from a man aged 55 to 70 in good health. The DNA sequence reads TGCAGTGCTAGGAAATTGGGCGTTCCCTACGAGCAGTACTTC. Its protein product is CSARKLGVPYEQYF.